The TCR beta chain under discussion was sequenced for a study of cytomegalovirus exposure and HLA in healthy donors. The primer mix had 60 Vbeta and 13 Jbeta primers. Assay used: immunoSEQ multiplex PCR; TCRdb lists only in-frame clones, some missing. The table lists 75,000 to 80,000 clones, less than 80% of them singletons. This clone was counted a single time. Trimming took 0 bases from V and 11 from J, leaving 17 bases between them. The CDR3 has 14 amino acids. The germline gives CDR1 SGDLS, CDR2 YYNGEE. The sequence was collected from a woman between 40 and 50 years old in good health and CMV-seropositive. The sequenced sample consisted of PBMCs. The chain couples TRBV9 to TRBJ1-1; perhaps TRBD1 as D (5 bases). CDR3 region: CASSVGGVPDGAFF. The CDR3 bases are TGTGCCAGCAGCGTAGGGGGGGTACCCGATGGTGCTTTCTTT.